The source of this T cell receptor (beta chain) is a study of T cell repertoires in cytomegalovirus infection. About the study: Indications of both CMV infection and matching HLA type were provided by public TCR beta signatures. Study-wide points: The ex vivo response was dominated by HLA-C-restricted CMV-specific TCR beta clonotypes. The study identified carriers of CMV plus the relevant HLA from cumulative public TCR beta family frequency.

One entry per CDR3 protein, called by TCRdb with MiXCR from the reads. The data contain some 110,000 distinct CDR3 sequences, approximately 30% of them singletons. Remarks on this clonotype: Its antigen remains unknown.

With 1 base removed from V and 7 bases from J, the gap between germline ends came to 13 bases. The germline CDR1 and CDR2 sequences are SGHDN and FVKESK. This CDR3 spans 15 amino acids. Sequencing used CD8+ T cells from cultured PBMCs, obtained from culture after CMV antigen stimulation. This TCR was recovered from a human donor in good health (CMV status not recorded). Some clones in this sample may be carry-over from other donors' samples. This chain uses TRBV14 with TRBJ2-2; unclear D gene. The CDR3 DNA reads as TGTGCCAGCAGCCAAGGATCCCAGGAGATCGGGGAGCTGTTTTTT. The encoded protein is CASSQGSQEIGELFF.